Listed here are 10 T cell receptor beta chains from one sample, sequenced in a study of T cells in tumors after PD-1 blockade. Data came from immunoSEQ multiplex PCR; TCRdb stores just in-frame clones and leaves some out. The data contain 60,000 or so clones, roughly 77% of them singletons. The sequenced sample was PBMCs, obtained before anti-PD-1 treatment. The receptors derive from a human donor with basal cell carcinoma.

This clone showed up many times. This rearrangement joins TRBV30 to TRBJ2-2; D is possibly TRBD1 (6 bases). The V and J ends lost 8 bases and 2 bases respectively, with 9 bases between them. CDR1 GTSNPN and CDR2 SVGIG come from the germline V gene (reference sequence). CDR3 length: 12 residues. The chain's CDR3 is CAQDSNTGELFF. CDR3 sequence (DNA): TGTGCCCAGGACAGCAACACCGGGGAGCTGTTTTTT.

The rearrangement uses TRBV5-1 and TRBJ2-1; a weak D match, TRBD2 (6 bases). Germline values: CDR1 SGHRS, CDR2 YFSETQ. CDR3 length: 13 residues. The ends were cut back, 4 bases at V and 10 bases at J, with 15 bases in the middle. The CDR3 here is CASSGLTSNEQFF. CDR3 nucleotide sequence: TGCGCCAGCAGCGGCCTCACTAGCAACGAGCAGTTCTTC.

CDR3 residues: CASSLDRGPQHF. CDR3 bases: TGTGCCAGCAGCTTAGACAGGGGGCCCCAGCATTTT. V usage is TRBV7-9 and J usage is TRBJ1-5, with 7 bases lining up with TRBD1. The germline V gene has CDR1 SEHNR and CDR2 FQNEAQ (reference sequence). This CDR3 has 12 residues. Trimming removed 1 base from V and 9 bases from J; junction bases left unmatched: 0. Drawing the rest from reference TRBV7-9 and TRBJ1-5, the complete variable domain is DTGVSQNPRHKITKRGQNVTFRCDPISEHNRLYWYRQTLGQGPEFLTYFQNEAQLEKSRLLSDRFSAERPKGSFSTLEIQRTEQGDSAMYLCASSLDRGPQHFGDGTRLSIL.

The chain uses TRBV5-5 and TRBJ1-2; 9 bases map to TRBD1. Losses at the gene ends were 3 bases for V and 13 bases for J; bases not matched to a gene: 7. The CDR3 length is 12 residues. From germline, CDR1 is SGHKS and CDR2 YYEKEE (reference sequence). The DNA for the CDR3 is TGTGCCAGCAGCTCGGCGGGACAGGGAGCCACCTTC. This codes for CASSSAGQGATF. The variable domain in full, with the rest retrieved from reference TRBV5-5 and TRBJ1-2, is DAGVTQSPTHLIKTRGQQVTLRCSPISGHKSVSWYQQVLGQGPQFIFQYYEKEERGRGNFPDRFSARQFPNYSSELNVNALLLGDSALYLCASSSAGQGATFGSGTRLTVV.

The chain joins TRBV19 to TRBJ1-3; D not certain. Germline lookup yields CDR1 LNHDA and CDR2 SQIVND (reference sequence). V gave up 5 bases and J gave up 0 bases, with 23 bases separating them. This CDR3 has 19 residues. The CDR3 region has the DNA TGTGCCAGTAGTCGGAACTCGATCATGGGCAGTACCTCTGGAAACACCATATATTTT. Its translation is CASSRNSIMGSTSGNTIYF.

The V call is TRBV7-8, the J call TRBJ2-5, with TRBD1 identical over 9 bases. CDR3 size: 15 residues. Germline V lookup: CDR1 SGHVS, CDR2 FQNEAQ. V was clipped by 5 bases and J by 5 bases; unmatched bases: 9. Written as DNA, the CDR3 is TGTGCCAGCAGCCCAGCCTCGACAGGGGGGGAGACCCAGTACTTC. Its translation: CASSPASTGGETQYF.

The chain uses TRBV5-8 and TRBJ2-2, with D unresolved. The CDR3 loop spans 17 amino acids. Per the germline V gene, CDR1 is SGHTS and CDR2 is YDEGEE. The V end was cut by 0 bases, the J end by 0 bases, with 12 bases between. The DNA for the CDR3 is TGTGCCAGCAGCTTGGTGCTAGTTAACGCGAACACCGGGGAGCTGTTTTTT. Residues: CASSLVLVNANTGELFF.

CDR3 sequence: CASSYDTSTYNEQFF. In DNA, the CDR3 is TGTGCCAGCAGTTACGACACCTCCACCTACAATGAGCAGTTCTTC. This sequence joins TRBV2 and TRBJ2-1, with D unresolved. This CDR3 has 15 residues. Trimming cost V 5 bases and J 2 bases, with 13 bases left between them. CDR1 SNHLY and CDR2 FYNNEI come from the germline V gene.

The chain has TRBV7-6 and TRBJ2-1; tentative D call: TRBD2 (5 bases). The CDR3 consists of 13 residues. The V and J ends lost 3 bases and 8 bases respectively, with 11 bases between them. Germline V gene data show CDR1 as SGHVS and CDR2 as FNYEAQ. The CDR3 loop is CASSFVGVDEQFF. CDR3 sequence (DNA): TGTGCCAGCAGCTTCGTCGGGGTCGATGAGCAGTTCTTC.

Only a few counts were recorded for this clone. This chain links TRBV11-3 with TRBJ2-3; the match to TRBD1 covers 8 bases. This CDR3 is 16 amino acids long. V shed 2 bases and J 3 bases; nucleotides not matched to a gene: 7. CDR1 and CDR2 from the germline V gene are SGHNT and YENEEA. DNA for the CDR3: TGTGCCAGCAGCTTATGGACAGGGTGGGGGACAGATACGCAGTATTTT. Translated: CASSLWTGWGTDTQYF.